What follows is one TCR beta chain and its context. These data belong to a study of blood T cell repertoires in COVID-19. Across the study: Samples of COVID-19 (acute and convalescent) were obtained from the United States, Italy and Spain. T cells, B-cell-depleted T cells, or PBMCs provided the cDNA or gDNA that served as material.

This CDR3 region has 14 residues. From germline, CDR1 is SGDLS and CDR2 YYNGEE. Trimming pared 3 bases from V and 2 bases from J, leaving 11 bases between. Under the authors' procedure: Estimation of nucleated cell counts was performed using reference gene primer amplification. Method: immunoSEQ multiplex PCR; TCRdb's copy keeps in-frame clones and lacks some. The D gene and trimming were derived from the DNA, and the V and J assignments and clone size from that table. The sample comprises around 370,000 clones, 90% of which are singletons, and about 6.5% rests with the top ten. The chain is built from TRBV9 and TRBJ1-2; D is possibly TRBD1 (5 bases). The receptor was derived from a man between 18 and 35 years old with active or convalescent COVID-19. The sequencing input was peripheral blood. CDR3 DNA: TGTGCCAGCAGCGCCCAGGGTGGGAACTATGGCTACACCTTC. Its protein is CASSAQGGNYGYTF.